Each of the 14 T cell receptor beta chains below was sequenced from the same sample in a study of response to subunit inactivated influenza vaccine. MiXCR, run by TCRdb on the RT-PCR reads, gives a single entry per CDR3 protein. The data hold about half a million distinct CDR3 sequences, with 9.5% to 12% observed a single time. The sample consisted of PBMCs from blood, taken more than 35 days after vaccination. These receptors all come from a man in his forties or fifties who received an inactivated influenza vaccine.

This clonotype was seen many times. This chain connects TRBV7-2 to TRBJ2-3; 11 positions agree with TRBD2. V lost 3 bases and J lost 1; bases outside the gene matches: 0. CDR3 length equals 15 residues. Germline V lookup: CDR1 SGHTA, CDR2 FQGNSA. The chain's CDR3 is CASSLGLAGTDTQYF. The CDR3 DNA is TGTGCCAGCAGCTTGGGACTAGCGGGCACAGATACGCAGTATTTT.

On this clonotype: The junction differs from germline at one of its ends, possibly a read error. J is TRBJ1-5 and V is TRBV20-1, with D unclear. Germline assignment: CDR1 DFQATT and CDR2 SNEGSKA (reference sequence). The CDR3 has 17 amino acids. The chain's CDR3 is CCARDDHVGRSNQPQHF. The DNA for the CDR3 is TGCTGTGCTAGAGATGACCATGTGGGCAGAAGCAATCAGCCCCAGCATTTT.

In the case of this clonotype: A read error may account for a junction end that differs from germline. The rearrangement joins TRBV9 to TRBJ2-5; 7 nucleotides agree with TRBD1. The CDR3 extends over 16 amino acids. Germline V CDR1 and CDR2: SGDLS, YYNGEE. CDR3 sequence reads: CASTLSLGQSQETQYF. The CDR3 region has the DNA TGTGCGAGCACTCTTTCTCTGGGACAGAGTCAAGAGACCCAGTACTTC.

Concerning this clonotype: Since a much larger clone is just one base distant, this may be a read error. This chain uses TRBV12-3 or TRBV12-4 with TRBJ1-5; unclear D gene. This CDR3 has 13 amino acids. In nucleotides, the CDR3 is TGTGCCAACAGTTTATCAATCACTCAGCCCCAGCATTTT. Translated: CANSLSITQPQHF.

CDR3 loop: CASSLEGQAYEQYF. CDR3 nucleotides: TGCGCCAGCAGCTTAGAGGGACAAGCCTACGAGCAGTACTTC. The chain has TRBV5-1 and TRBJ2-7; D is perhaps TRBD1 (6 bases). CDR1 is SGHRS and CDR2 is YFSETQ in the germline V gene. Trimming left V 2 bases short and J 2 bases short, with 11 bases between. This CDR3 is built from 14 residues.

This clonotype appeared a few times. The chain employs TRBV7-6 and TRBJ2-3, with no clear D. The CDR3 consists of 13 residues. The germline V gene has CDR1 SGHVS and CDR2 FNYEAQ. The V and J ends lost 2 bases and 5 bases respectively, with 8 bases between them. CDR3 sequence (DNA): TGTGCCAGCAGCTTAACCCTCGGAGATACGCAGTATTTT. It codes for CASSLTLGDTQYF.

This clonotype was counted a few times. The gene calls are TRBV29-1 and TRBJ2-3, with 11 positions matching TRBD2. Germline lookup yields CDR1 SQVTM and CDR2 ANQGSEA. The CDR3 is made up of 15 amino acids. Trimming took 4 bases from V and 2 from J; bases not matched to a gene: 5. DNA of the CDR3: TGCAGCGTTGGTCCTAGCGGGGGGTCCACAGATACGCAGTATTTT. It is translated as CSVGPSGGSTDTQYF.

The chain employs TRBV4-1 and TRBJ2-1; TRBD2 matches at 9 bases. The CDR3 runs 19 residues. The V segment lost 3 bases and the J segment 0 bases; nucleotides outside the gene matches: 12. The V gene's germline CDR1 is MGHRA and CDR2 YSYEKL. The CDR3: CASSQTEVAGASSYNEQFF. In DNA, the CDR3 is TGCGCCAGCAGCCAGACCGAGGTAGCGGGGGCTAGCTCCTACAATGAGCAGTTCTTC.

This clonotype was seen only a few times. The CDR3 is CASSWGGGAHQSSYNSPLHF. The CDR3 region has the DNA TGTGCCAGCAGCTGGGGTGGGGGCGCACACCAAAGCTCCTATAATTCACCCCTCCACTTT. V and J are TRBV5-6 and TRBJ1-6; tentative D call: TRBD1 (6 bases). The CDR3 contains 20 residues. From germline, CDR1 is SGHDT and CDR2 YYEEEE. V lost 3 bases and J lost 0, with 22 bases in between.

This clonotype was found a few times. The V gene is TRBV20-1, the J gene TRBJ1-1, with D unclear. There are 16 residues in the CDR3. Per germline, CDR1 DFQATT and CDR2 SNEGSKA (reference sequence). V lost 0 bases and J lost 4, with 18 bases in between. Here the CDR3 DNA reads TGCAGTGCTAGAGATGAGGCATTTCATAGAGTCACTGAAGCTTTCTTT. This codes for CSARDEAFHRVTEAFF.

Ten or more counts support this clonotype. A read error may produce the germline difference seen at one junction end. The chain carries TRBV5-1 and TRBJ2-5; D is possibly TRBD1 (6 bases). CDR3 length equals 14 residues. The germline V gene encodes CDR1 SGHRS and CDR2 YFSETQ. CDR3 bases: TGTGCCAGCAGTTTACAGGGTCCCCAAGAGACCCAGTACTTC. Translation: CASSLQGPQETQYF.

The table lists this clonotype with a few counts. J is TRBJ2-6 and V is TRBV9; D is perhaps TRBD1 (5 bases). CDR3 length equals 16 residues. V was trimmed by 1 base and J by 1 base, leaving 9 bases between them. Germline V gene lookup returns CDR1 SGDLS and CDR2 YYNGEE. The DNA for the CDR3 is TGTGCCAGCAGCGTAAACAGGCCTTCTGGGGCCAACGTCCTGACTTTC. Translated, it gives CASSVNRPSGANVLTF.

This clonotype was recorded at least ten times. V usage is TRBV9 and J usage is TRBJ2-6; no clear D gene. The CDR3 runs to 15 residues. Trimming stripped 0 bases from V and 3 bases from J, with 7 bases between. CDR1 and CDR2 (germline): SGDLS, YYNGEE. This chain's CDR3 is CASSVGLGGANVLTF. CDR3 DNA: TGTGCCAGCAGCGTAGGTTTGGGTGGGGCCAACGTCCTGACTTTC. The whole variable domain, filled in from reference TRBV9 and TRBJ2-6, reads DSGVTQTPKHLITATGQRVTLRCSPRSGDLSVYWYQQSLDQGLQFLIQYYNGEERAKGNILERFSAQQFPDLHSELNLSSLELGDSALYFCASSVGLGGANVLTFGAGSRLTVL.

This clonotype was counted many times. This sequence joins TRBV14 and TRBJ2-7; the D gene is possibly TRBD1 (5 bases). Germline CDR1 is SGHDN and CDR2 is FVKESK. The CDR3 consists of 15 residues. The V end was cut by 2 bases, the J end by 6 bases, with 17 bases between. The CDR3: CASSQIWGLRGEQYF. CDR3 nucleotide sequence: TGTGCCAGCAGCCAAATCTGGGGCCTCAGAGGCGAGCAGTACTTC.